What follows is one T cell receptor beta chain and its context. Its specificity is not known. Germline V CDR1 and CDR2: LNHNV, YYDKDF (reference sequence). The CDR3 has 14 amino acids. V was shortened by 0 bases and J by 1 base, with 5 bases between the two germline ends. These data come from a study of lymphopenia after photon versus proton radiotherapy. Study-level points and caveats: Authors raise, but do not show, better survival with proton therapy. Post-nadir diversity loss with photons came from oligoclonal expansion, particularly CD8+ Temra cells. In patients who died, overall survival fell as post-nadir TCR diversity dropped more.

Repertoires were generated with immunoSEQ multiplex PCR, while TCRdb's copy carries only in-frame clones and drops some. The sample records about 55,000 clones, less than 85% being singletons. J is TRBJ2-3 and V is TRBV15, with D unclear. This sequence originates from a man aged 55-75 years with pancreatic cancer. Here the sequenced sample was peripheral blood, taken from a patient treated with proton-based radiotherapy. Here the CDR3 reads CATSRDPGTDTQYF. In DNA form, the CDR3 reads TGTGCCACCAGCAGAGATCCGGGCACAGATACGCAGTATTTT.